This section outlines one TCR beta chain sequence together with its context. What it binds is unknown. This sample was included in a study of CD8 T cells in Susac syndrome. Whole-study results and caveats: The study's TCR sequencing and HLA analysis covered a relatively small number of individuals, and the study acknowledged this.

Treatment-naive patients with stable or active relapsing-remitting disease served as multiple sclerosis controls. RNA, at roughly 0.45 to 1 ug, was reverse transcribed with random hexamers. By means of immunoSEQ multiplex PCR, TCR beta CDR3 spanning 54 Vbeta and 13 Jbeta underwent amplification. TCRdb used MiXCR to reprocess the immunoSEQ multiplex PCR reads, holding one entry per CDR3 protein. The profile shows a few hundred thousand distinct CDR3 sequences, 95% of them singletons. The sequenced material came from CD4+ T cells from PBMCs. The source is a human donor with multiple sclerosis.

CDR3 bases: TGCAGTGCGACAACAGGGTTAAAGAGCTACACCTTC. This sequence encodes CSATTGLKSYTF. The rearrangement uses TRBV20-1 and TRBJ1-2; TRBD1 is a possible D gene (6 bases). Between the trimmed V and J ends, which lost 6 bases and 9 bases, there was a span of 17 bases. The CDR3 length is 12 residues. The germline gives CDR1 DFQATT, CDR2 SNEGSKA (reference sequence).